Below, one T cell receptor (beta chain) is given with its context. This specimen belongs to a study of technical replicates of blood from a handful of donors. This CDR3 region has 15 residues. CDR1 and CDR2 from the germline V gene are SEHNR and FQNEAQ (reference sequence). V lost 7 bases and J lost 3, with 16 bases in between. TCRdb's table, derived via immunoSEQ multiplex PCR, lists solely in-frame clones and lacks some. The sample records 9,500 to 15,000 clones, roughly 92% being singletons. The chain has TRBV7-9 and TRBJ2-1, with D possibly being TRBD1 (6 bases). The TCR originated in a human donor in good health. Material for sequencing was PBMCs. The CDR3 spells CASNPGQGIYNEQFF. For the CDR3, the DNA is TGTGCCAGCAACCCGGGGCAGGGGATCTACAATGAGCAGTTCTTC.